Presented here are 14 T cell receptor beta chains from one specimen sequenced in a study of graft-versus-host responses after intestinal transplantation. Assay used: immunoSEQ multiplex PCR; TCRdb lists only in-frame clones, some missing. The table records tens of thousands of clones, roughly 92% of them present only once. Source: bone marrow, taken approximately 740 days after intestinal transplantation. The receptors were gathered from a human patient who received an intestinal transplant, so some T cells may come from the graft donor.

V is TRBV4-1 and J is TRBJ1-1; weak D call: TRBD1 (5 bases). Germline CDR1 is MGHRA and CDR2 is YSYEKL. Trimming left V 6 bases short and J 4 bases short, with 12 bases between. There are 13 residues in the CDR3. The CDR3 spells CASSRGEGTEAFF. The CDR3 coding sequence is TGCGCCAGCAGTAGGGGTGAGGGCACTGAAGCTTTCTTT.

The chain combines TRBV5-3 with TRBJ2-7; possibly TRBD1 or TRBD2 for D (6 bases each). TRBV5-3 is an ORF for which the function is uncertain. The V end was cut by 1 base, the J end by 9 bases, with 8 bases between. The length of the CDR3 is 11 residues. The CDR3 DNA follows: TGTGCCAGAAGCTTGAAGGGGGGGCAGTACTTC. Translated: CARSLKGGQYF.

This chain links TRBV6-1 with TRBJ2-7; no clear D. This CDR3 is 10 amino acids long. Germline CDR1 MNHNS, CDR2 SASEGT. The V end was cut by 6 bases, the J end by 6 bases, with 6 bases between. CDR3 in DNA: TGTGCCAGCAGCTCAGGCGAGCAGTACTTC. Translating it yields CASSSGEQYF.

This clone was seen just once. This sequence joins TRBV6-4 and TRBJ1-1, with a tentative D call TRBD1 (6 bases). With 2 bases removed from V and 8 bases from J, the gap between germline ends came to 6 bases. The germline V gene encodes CDR1 MRHNA and CDR2 SNTAGT. The CDR3 runs 11 residues. The CDR3 DNA reads as TGTGCCAGCAGTGACACAGGGGAAGCTTTCTTT. Its protein product is CASSDTGEAFF.

The chain carries TRBV7-9 and TRBJ2-3; D remains ambiguous. Trimming cost V 4 bases and J 8 bases, with 22 bases left between them. The germline V gene has CDR1 SEHNR and CDR2 FQNEAQ (reference sequence). This CDR3 region has 16 residues. CDR3 region: CASSSYRGPEFRTQYF. Here the CDR3 DNA reads TGTGCCAGCAGCTCCTACAGAGGTCCTGAATTCCGTACGCAGTATTTT.

The V call is TRBV2, the J call TRBJ2-1; D gene unclear. The V gene lost 2 bases and the J gene lost 3 bases, with 5 bases spanning the gap. CDR1 is SNHLY, CDR2 FYNNEI, per germline. The CDR3 is 13 amino acids. The CDR3 loop is CASSENSYNEQFF. DNA for the CDR3: TGTGCCAGCAGTGAAAACAGCTACAATGAGCAGTTCTTC.

CDR3 nucleotide sequence: TGTGCCAGCAGGCCGACAGCCTACGAGCAGTACTTC. Translating gives CASRPTAYEQYF. The V call is TRBV6-5, the J call TRBJ2-7; weak D call: TRBD1 (5 bases). CDR1 MNHEY and CDR2 SVGAGI come from the germline V gene. The CDR3 consists of 12 residues. The V end was cut by 6 bases, the J end by 2 bases, with 8 bases between.

The chain combines TRBV5-4 with TRBJ1-1, with D unresolved. V lost 0 bases and J lost 3, with 9 bases in between. CDR1 and CDR2 from the germline V gene are SGHNT and YYREEE (reference sequence). The CDR3 sequence is 14 residues long. The CDR3 DNA follows: TGTGCCAGCAGCTTGGGGCAGACTTACACTGAAGCTTTCTTT. It encodes CASSLGQTYTEAFF. Looking up the rest from reference TRBV5-4 and TRBJ1-1 gives the full variable domain: ETGVTQSPTHLIKTRGQQVTLRCSSQSGHNTVSWYQQALGQGPQFIFQYYREEENGRGNFPPRFSGLQFPNYSSELNVNALELDDSALYLCASSLGQTYTEAFFGQGTRLTVV.

This chain links TRBV5-4 with TRBJ1-5; D is unclear. Looked up from germline, CDR1 is SGHNT and CDR2 is YYREEE (reference sequence). The CDR3 extends over 12 amino acids. V lost 0 bases, J lost 5 bases, and 3 bases lay in between. The CDR3 protein is CASSLVDQPQHF. For the CDR3, the DNA is TGTGCCAGCAGCTTGGTTGATCAGCCCCAGCATTTT.

This chain links TRBV29-1 with TRBJ2-3; no reliable D call. CDR1 and CDR2 (germline): SQVTM, ANQGSEA. The CDR3 has 13 amino acids. V was shortened by 3 bases and J by 7 bases, with 14 bases between the two germline ends. The CDR3 DNA reads as TGCAGCGTTGAGGTTCTAGGCCTTAATACGCAGTATTTT. Translating it yields CSVEVLGLNTQYF.

This clone has just one count. V and J are TRBV6-5 and TRBJ1-4; D is unclear. This CDR3 has 11 amino acids. CDR1 and CDR2 (germline): MNHEY, SVGAGI. V lost 3 bases to trimming and J lost 12 bases, with 8 bases between them. DNA for the CDR3: TGTGCCAGCAGTTATGGACGGGAACTGTTTTTT. Amino acids: CASSYGRELFF.

The rearrangement uses TRBV6-5 and TRBJ1-1; possible D gene TRBD1, 5 bases. V was shortened by 5 bases and J by 7 bases, with 17 bases between the two germline ends. Germline CDR1 is MNHEY and CDR2 is SVGAGI. The CDR3 consists of 14 residues. CDR3 in DNA: TGTGCCAGCAGTCCCTACGGCGGGACCTATGAAGCTTTCTTT. Its protein is CASSPYGGTYEAFF.

The gene calls are TRBV5-1 and TRBJ2-1; 7 nucleotides align to TRBD1. The ends lost 4 bases at V and 4 bases at J; junction bases unmatched: 2. CDR1 is SGHRS, CDR2 YFSETQ, per germline. The CDR3 length is 13 residues. DNA of the CDR3: TGCGCCAGCAGCCTGGGACAGTACAATGAGCAGTTCTTC. Residues: CASSLGQYNEQFF.

In regard to this clone: In the same sample, other DNA sequences code for this CDR3. V usage is TRBV28 and J usage is TRBJ1-4; no reliable D call. CDR1 and CDR2 from the germline V gene are MDHEN and SYDVKM. This CDR3 is built from 12 residues. The ends were cut back, 6 bases at V and 0 bases at J, with 2 bases in the middle. The CDR3 here is CASRTTNEKLFF. CDR3 sequence (DNA): TGTGCCAGCAGAACAACTAATGAAAAACTGTTTTTT. The complete variable domain, with remaining parts taken from reference TRBV28 and TRBJ1-4, reads DVKVTQSSRYLVKRTGEKVFLECVQDMDHENMFWYRQDPGLGLRLIYFSYDVKMKEKGDIPEGYSVSREKKERFSLILESASTNQTSMYLCASRTTNEKLFFGSGTQLSVL.